This T cell receptor beta chain was sequenced for a study of CD8 T cells in Susac syndrome. TCR beta from blood CD8+ and CD4+ T cells was sequenced. This clonotype occurred a few times. Germline CDR1 is SGHNT and CDR2 is YYREEE (reference sequence). The V end lost 0 bases, the J end lost 5 bases, and 8 bases lay between the germline ends. This CDR3 has 13 residues. Reverse transcription of about 0.45 to 1 ug RNA was carried out with random hexamers. A multiplex approach, immunoSEQ multiplex PCR, amplified TCR beta CDR3 across 54 Vbeta and 13 Jbeta. TCRdb ran MiXCR on the immunoSEQ multiplex PCR reads and lists one entry per CDR3 protein. The sample has some 200,000 distinct CDR3 sequences, approximately 95% seen once.

Sequenced input: CD4+ T cells from PBMCs. This receptor was identified in a human donor with multiple sclerosis. The chain recombines TRBV5-4 with TRBJ2-5; D unclear. CDR3 loop: CASSLGLKETQYF. CDR3 in DNA: TGTGCCAGCAGCTTGGGGCTTAAGGAGACCCAGTACTTC.